A single sample is the source of the 29 T cell receptor beta chains below, sequenced in a study of T-cell reconstitution after alpha-beta-depleted transplantation in children. Unique molecular identifiers were incorporated into the prepared TCRbeta library. Each CDR3 protein gets one entry after TCRdb re-called the PCR reads with MiXCR. The sample lists around 300,000 distinct CDR3 sequences, 9.5% to 13% occurring once. This material consisted of PBMCs, taken before TCRalphabeta/CD19-depleted stem cell transplant. Source of these receptors: a boy under two years old with acute myeloid leukemia, due to receive a stem cell transplant.

This clonotype has more than one count but fewer than ten. The chain joins TRBV18 to TRBJ2-1; weak D call: TRBD2 (5 bases). Germline V gene sequence: CDR1 KGHSH, CDR2 LQKENI. V lost 3 bases and J lost 3, with 12 bases in between. This CDR3 is 15 amino acids long. Written as DNA, the CDR3 is TGTGCCAGCTCACCCCCAAGAGGAGGCTACAATGAGCAGTTCTTC. Protein: CASSPPRGGYNEQFF.

The chain couples TRBV9 to TRBJ2-4, with D perhaps matching TRBD2 (5 bases). The V end lost 3 bases, the J end lost 1 base, and 5 bases lay between the germline ends. This CDR3 spans 13 amino acids. Germline-derived CDR1 and CDR2 are SGDLS and YYNGEE. The CDR3 DNA sequence: TGTGCCAGCAGCGGAGGGGCCAAAAACATTCAGTACTTC. This sequence encodes CASSGGAKNIQYF.

This clonotype was picked up many times. The V and J genes are TRBV6-1 and TRBJ1-2, with D possibly TRBD1 on 5 matching bases. V was cut by 7 bases and J by 6 bases, with 12 bases left in between. The germline V gene has CDR1 MNHNS and CDR2 SASEGT. The CDR3 has 12 residues. The CDR3 nucleotides are TGTGCCAGCAAGACAGAGATCCATGGCTACACCTTC. Residues: CASKTEIHGYTF.

This CDR3 reads CASKLGTGELFF. DNA of the CDR3: TGCGCCAGCAAGCTGGGAACCGGGGAGCTGTTTTTT. This chain joins TRBV5-1 and TRBJ2-2, with D uncertain. Looked up from germline, CDR1 is SGHRS and CDR2 is YFSETQ. Trimming took 6 bases from V and 5 from J, leaving 8 bases between them. CDR3 length: 12 amino acids.

The table lists this clonotype with many counts. V usage is TRBV27 and J usage is TRBJ2-7, with D perhaps TRBD2 (6 bases). The germline gives CDR1 MNHEY, CDR2 SMNVEV (reference sequence). This CDR3 is 15 amino acids long. Trimming took off 8 bases at V and 4 bases at J, with 21 bases between the two ends. The CDR3 DNA reads as TGTGCCAGCCGTAGCCGCGGGGCGGAGGGGTACGAGCAGTACTTC. Translation: CASRSRGAEGYEQYF.

In this sample, this clonotype turned up many times. The chain has TRBV7-2 and TRBJ2-2; 12 bases align to TRBD2. Germline CDR1 and CDR2: SGHTA and FQGNSA. Germline trimming cut 4 bases from V and 3 bases from J; bases unmatched to any gene: 3. The CDR3 consists of 16 residues. CDR3 bases: TGTGCCAGCAGCTCTAGCGGGGGGGTAGACACCGGGGAGCTGTTTTTT. It specifies CASSSSGGVDTGELFF.

There are a few counts of this clonotype. This chain links TRBV5-1 with TRBJ1-3; D perhaps matches TRBD1 (6 bases). Trimming pared 4 bases from V and 2 bases from J, leaving 10 bases between. The CDR3 is made up of 14 amino acids. CDR1 is SGHRS and CDR2 is YFSETQ in the germline V gene. The CDR3 DNA reads TGCGCCAGCAGCCGGGACATAGCTGGAAACACCATATATTTT. This encodes CASSRDIAGNTIYF.

This clonotype was counted at least ten times. The genes are TRBV9 and TRBJ2-2; 9 bases map to TRBD1. This CDR3 contains 20 residues. V shed 0 bases and J 4 bases; nucleotides not matched to a gene: 16. Per germline, CDR1 SGDLS and CDR2 YYNGEE. The CDR3: CASSVDLIPSGTGTTGELFF. In DNA, the CDR3 is TGTGCCAGCAGCGTAGACTTAATTCCGTCCGGGACAGGGACCACCGGGGAGCTGTTTTTT.

This clonotype was seen repeatedly, ten times or more. This rearrangement joins TRBV4-2 to TRBJ2-1, with a tentative D call TRBD2 (5 bases). From germline, CDR1 is LGHNA and CDR2 YNFKEQ. The V gene lost 0 bases and the J gene lost 1 base, with 10 bases spanning the gap. The length of the CDR3 is 16 residues. CDR3 amino acids: CASSQEGSGSYNEQFF. In nucleotides, the CDR3 is TGTGCCAGCAGCCAAGAGGGGAGCGGATCCTACAATGAGCAGTTCTTC.

This chain links TRBV5-1 with TRBJ2-1; TRBD1 is a possible D gene (6 bases). V lost 2 bases and J 7 bases, leaving 7 bases between the germline ends. This CDR3 spans 12 amino acids. CDR1 SGHRS and CDR2 YFSETQ come from the germline V gene. The CDR3 DNA is TGCGCCAGCAGCTTTGACAGGAATGAGCAGTTCTTC. The encoded protein is CASSFDRNEQFF. The variable domain in full, with the rest retrieved from reference TRBV5-1 and TRBJ2-1, is KAGVTQTPRYLIKTRGQQVTLSCSPISGHRSVSWYQQTPGQGLQFLFEYFSETQRNKGNFPGRFSGRQFSNSRSEMNVSTLELGDSALYLCASSFDRNEQFFGPGTRLTVL.

This clonotype was recorded a few times. The genes are TRBV4-2 and TRBJ2-3, with 10 bases identical to TRBD2. V dropped 1 base and J dropped 0; count of bases not matched to a gene: 7. CDR1 is LGHNA and CDR2 is YNFKEQ in the germline V gene. The CDR3 is 18 amino acids. CDR3 in DNA: TGTGCCAGCAGCCAAGCCGCACTAGCGGGGATTAGCACAGATACGCAGTATTTT. Its translation: CASSQAALAGISTDTQYF.

This clonotype showed up many times. The chain uses TRBV7-6 and TRBJ2-7, with D perhaps TRBD2 (5 bases). Trimming removed 1 base at V and 3 bases at J, with 7 bases between. This CDR3 spans 13 amino acids. From germline, CDR1 is SGHVS and CDR2 FNYEAQ. For the CDR3, the DNA is TGTGCCAGCAGCTTAGGCGGGTACTACGAGCAGTACTTC. Residues: CASSLGGYYEQYF.

To note about this clonotype: Relative to the germline gene, one junction end is altered; a read error may explain this. This rearrangement joins TRBV19 to TRBJ2-7; D is possibly TRBD1 (5 bases). The length of the CDR3 is 15 residues. CDR1 is LNHDA and CDR2 is SQIVND in the germline V gene (reference sequence). This CDR3 is CAISPTGHSTYEQYF. CDR3 nucleotide sequence: TGTGCCATTAGTCCTACCGGACATTCCACCTACGAGCAGTACTTC.

The sample holds many counts of this clonotype. In nucleotides, the CDR3 is TGTGCCAGCACGGCAGATTCCTACGAGCAGTACTTC. Its protein is CASTADSYEQYF. The chain employs TRBV2 and TRBJ2-7; D ambiguous. Germline assignment: CDR1 SNHLY and CDR2 FYNNEI. V shed 7 bases and J shed 1 base, with 8 bases lying between them. The length of the CDR3 is 12 residues.

This clonotype was seen more than once but under ten times. The V and J genes are TRBV10-3 and TRBJ2-5, with D maybe TRBD1 (6 bases). Looked up from germline, CDR1 is ENHRY and CDR2 is SYGVKD. The CDR3 is made up of 13 amino acids. The V end was cut by 8 bases, the J end by 6 bases, with 16 bases between. CDR3 nucleotides: TGTGCCATCCAAACAGGGTTCGGGAAGACCCAGTACTTC. Encoded protein: CAIQTGFGKTQYF.

Worth noting for this clonotype: This may be a read error, as it is one base from a much larger clone. The chain uses TRBV6-6 and TRBJ2-1; D remains ambiguous. V lost 6 bases, J lost 8 bases, and 14 bases lay in between. Germline assignment: CDR1 MNHNY and CDR2 SVGAGI (reference sequence). The CDR3 length is 13 residues. The CDR3 DNA reads TGTGCCAGCAGACTGACTTGGCCCTATGAGCAGTTCTTC. It yields the protein CASRLTWPYEQFF.

This clonotype was seen repeatedly, ten times or more. The rearrangement joins TRBV5-1 to TRBJ2-5; D remains unclear. CDR3 length: 14 residues. Germline V lookup: CDR1 SGHRS, CDR2 YFSETQ. Trimming pared 0 bases from V and 5 bases from J, leaving 11 bases between. CDR3 sequence: CASSLGQAAETQYF. The CDR3 region has the DNA TGCGCCAGCAGCTTGGGGCAGGCGGCGGAGACCCAGTACTTC. The full variable domain, with the rest looked up from reference TRBV5-1 and TRBJ2-5, is KAGVTQTPRYLIKTRGQQVTLSCSPISGHRSVSWYQQTPGQGLQFLFEYFSETQRNKGNFPGRFSGRQFSNSRSEMNVSTLELGDSALYLCASSLGQAAETQYFGPGTRLLVL.

This clonotype has just a few counts. The V gene is TRBV12-5, the J gene TRBJ1-5; D remains ambiguous. CDR1 and CDR2 from the germline V gene are LGHNT and FRNRAP. V lost 6 bases and J lost 2, with 11 bases in between. CDR3 length: 14 amino acids. In nucleotides, the CDR3 is TGTGCTAGTGGAGAATACAGAGGCAATCAGCCCCAGCATTTT. It yields the protein CASGEYRGNQPQHF.

This sequence joins TRBV25-1 and TRBJ2-7, with D perhaps TRBD2 (5 bases). Germline CDR1 MGHDK, CDR2 SYGVNS. The CDR3 is 15 residues long. V gave up 4 bases and J gave up 1 base, with 14 bases separating them. The CDR3 protein is CASSASHRDSYEQYF. The CDR3 DNA reads as TGTGCCAGCAGTGCCTCACACCGGGATTCCTACGAGCAGTACTTC.

At least ten counts were recorded for this clonotype. This sequence joins TRBV5-4 and TRBJ2-2, with D perhaps TRBD2 (6 bases). Germline values: CDR1 SGHNT, CDR2 YYREEE (reference sequence). The CDR3 totals 17 residues. Trimming shortened V by 3 bases and J by 3 bases, and 18 bases separated the two germline ends. The CDR3 DNA sequence: TGTGCCAGCAGCTATGTACGGAGGGGAAGGGACACCGGGGAGCTGTTTTTT. Its protein product is CASSYVRRGRDTGELFF.

The chain joins TRBV5-1 to TRBJ2-3, with TRBD2 matching 8 bases. The V and J ends lost 0 bases and 4 bases, in that order; junction bases with no gene match: 4. Germline values: CDR1 SGHRS, CDR2 YFSETQ. The CDR3 has 15 residues. The CDR3 loop is CASSLGLATADTQYF. CDR3 DNA: TGCGCCAGCAGCTTGGGACTAGCGACAGCAGATACGCAGTATTTT.

This clonotype was seen only a few times. V gene TRBV4-2 combines with J gene TRBJ2-7, with 10 bases lining up with TRBD1. The J segment lost 0 bases and the V segment lost 4 bases, leaving 9 bases of the junction unmatched. CDR1 is LGHNA, CDR2 YNFKEQ, per germline. The CDR3 contains 17 residues. This CDR3 is CASSLFPRDRGSYEQYF. The CDR3 region has the DNA TGTGCCAGCAGCCTCTTCCCCCGGGACAGGGGCTCCTACGAGCAGTACTTC.

This clonotype was detected ten times or more. The CDR3 nucleotides read TGTGCCACCAGTGATGCGCGGGTTCCACACAATGAGCAGTTCTTC. Translation gives CATSDARVPHNEQFF. The V gene is TRBV24-1, the J gene TRBJ2-1; TRBD2 might be the D (5 bases). The V gene's germline CDR1 is KGHDR and CDR2 SFDVKD. With 3 bases removed from V and 5 bases from J, the gap between germline ends came to 13 bases. The CDR3 is made up of 15 amino acids.

The chain carries TRBV19 and TRBJ2-1, with 10 bases fitting TRBD1. This CDR3 has 16 amino acids. J was trimmed by 6 bases and V by 3 bases; bases with no gene match: 8. CDR1 and CDR2 (germline): LNHDA, SQIVND (reference sequence). The CDR3 DNA reads TGTGCCAGTAGTATCGGACAGGGGGGGCTACGCAATGAGCAGTTCTTC. It codes for CASSIGQGGLRNEQFF.

This clonotype has ten or more counts. The chain links TRBV11-1 to TRBJ2-7; TRBD1 matches 11 bases. From germline, CDR1 is SGHAT and CDR2 FQDESV (reference sequence). J lost 2 bases, V lost 5 bases, and 11 bases had no gene match. This CDR3 has 17 amino acids. The CDR3 protein is CASSLGQGGRQAYEQYF. The CDR3 region has the DNA TGTGCCAGCAGCCTGGGACAGGGGGGGCGACAAGCCTACGAGCAGTACTTC.

Ten or more counts support this clonotype. The gene calls are TRBV27 and TRBJ2-1, with 13 bases aligning to TRBD2. V gave up 1 base and J gave up 0 bases; unmatched junction bases: 3. Looked up from germline, CDR1 is MNHEY and CDR2 is SMNVEV (reference sequence). This CDR3 contains 18 residues. The CDR3 region is CASSLFWTSGGSYNEQFF. Here the CDR3 DNA reads TGTGCCAGCAGTTTATTCTGGACTAGCGGGGGCTCCTACAATGAGCAGTTCTTC.

This clonotype has a count of ten or more. DNA of the CDR3: TGTGCCAGCAGCCAAGAGGGACCTCCAGCCTACAATCAGCCCCAGCATTTT. This translates into CASSQEGPPAYNQPQHF. V gene TRBV4-2 combines with J gene TRBJ1-5, with D possibly matching TRBD1 (5 bases). Germline CDR1 is LGHNA and CDR2 is YNFKEQ. Trimming removed 0 bases from V and 3 bases from J, with 15 bases in between. The CDR3 totals 17 residues.

This clonotype was seen many times. The chain links TRBV3-1 to TRBJ2-6, with unresolved D. Germline V gives CDR1 LGHDT, CDR2 YNNKEL (reference sequence). The V gene lost 2 bases and the J gene lost 0 bases, with 5 bases spanning the gap. The CDR3 covers 15 residues. The CDR3: CASSQMTSGANVLTF. The CDR3 DNA reads TGTGCCAGCAGCCAAATGACCTCTGGGGCCAACGTCCTGACTTTC.

At least ten counts were recorded for this clonotype. The J gene is TRBJ2-3, the V gene TRBV12-3 or TRBV12-4, with TRBD2 as a possible D gene (5 bases). V was pared by 3 bases and J by 0 bases, with 10 bases between. The CDR3 has 15 residues. CDR3 sequence (DNA): TGTGCCAGCAGTTTCGAGGGATCTAGCACAGATACGCAGTATTTT. This translates into CASSFEGSSTDTQYF.